A single sample gave rise to the 21 T cell receptor beta chains below, sequenced in a study of CD4 T cells in relation to SARS-CoV-2 and coronaviruses. Profiling relied on immunoSEQ multiplex PCR, and the TCRdb table lists in-frame clones only, not all of them. The sample holds about 40,000 clones, about four fifths seen once. The antigens these receptors bind are not known. Sequenced input: naive CD4+ T cells from PBMCs, cultured in vitro. Subset defined: naive CD4+ T cells isolated by negative enrichment. The receptors shown here come from an adult with COVID-19.

DNA of the CDR3: TGTGCCAGCTCACCATTTGGGGAGACGGATACGCAGTATTTT. Translation gives CASSPFGETDTQYF. J is TRBJ2-3 and V is TRBV18; tentatively, D is TRBD2 (5 bases). This CDR3 has 14 amino acids. V lost 2 bases, J lost 6 bases, and 12 bases lay in between. Per germline, CDR1 KGHSH and CDR2 LQKENI.

The chain uses TRBV5-1 and TRBJ2-7, with TRBD2 matching over 12 bases. CDR3 length: 15 amino acids. Germline CDR1 and CDR2: SGHRS and YFSETQ. The J segment lost 3 bases and the V segment lost 0 bases, leaving 1 base of the junction unmatched. The CDR3 loop is CASSLGLAGDYEQYF. For the CDR3, the DNA is TGCGCCAGCAGCTTGGGACTAGCGGGAGACTACGAGCAGTACTTC.

The chain joins TRBV7-3 to TRBJ1-2; no clear D gene. CDR3 length: 14 amino acids. Germline assignment: CDR1 SGHTA and CDR2 FQGTGA. Between the trimmed V and J ends, which lost 5 bases and 1 base, there was a span of 11 bases. In DNA form, the CDR3 reads TGTGCCAGCAGCCCGGGAGGCAATAACTATGGCTACACCTTC. Its protein is CASSPGGNNYGYTF. Looking up the rest from reference TRBV7-3 and TRBJ1-2 gives the full variable domain: GAGVSQTPSNKVTEKGKYVELRCDPISGHTALYWYRQSLGQGPEFLIYFQGTGAADDSGLPNDRFFAVRPEGSVSTLKIQRTERGDSAVYLCASSPGGNNYGYTFGSGTRLTVV.

CDR3 sequence (DNA): TGTGCCAGCAGCCAAGACGTCAGGGGGAATGAGCAGTTCTTC. Translation: CASSQDVRGNEQFF. V is TRBV3-1 (or the pseudogene TRBV3-2) and J is TRBJ2-1; the match to TRBD1 covers 7 bases. The CDR3 has 14 amino acids. V shed 0 bases, J shed 7 bases, and the junction held 3 bases outside the gene matches. Germline-derived CDR1 and CDR2 are LGHDT and YNNKEL (reference sequence).

This clone was seen a single time. V gene TRBV18 combines with J gene TRBJ1-1; the D gene is possibly TRBD1 (5 bases). Trimming removed 3 bases from V and 6 bases from J, with 26 bases in between. The germline V gene has CDR1 KGHSH and CDR2 LQKENI. The CDR3 spans 18 residues. The CDR3 loop reads CASSPYMSLGSLGAEAFF. CDR3 sequence (DNA): TGTGCCAGCTCACCTTATATGTCCCTCGGATCCTTGGGGGCTGAAGCTTTCTTT.

This rearrangement joins TRBV19 to TRBJ2-7, with D possibly matching TRBD1 (6 bases). CDR1 and CDR2 from the germline V gene are LNHDA and SQIVND (reference sequence). V lost 5 bases, J lost 0 bases, and 20 bases lay in between. There are 17 residues in the CDR3. For the CDR3, the DNA is TGTGCCAGTAGTTCTCAGCTGGGCCGGGACAACTCCTACGAGCAGTACTTC. This codes for CASSSQLGRDNSYEQYF.

J is TRBJ2-3 and V is TRBV29-1; either TRBD1 or TRBD2 may supply D (5 bases each). Trimming stripped 8 bases from V and 4 bases from J, with 13 bases between. This CDR3 is 12 amino acids long. CDR1 and CDR2 (germline): SQVTM, ANQGSEA. The DNA of the CDR3 is TGCAGCACGGGGCCTGGCCCAGATACGCAGTATTTT. The encoded protein is CSTGPGPDTQYF.

This sequence joins TRBV28 and TRBJ1-5, with 7 bases identical to TRBD1. The germline V gene encodes CDR1 MDHEN and CDR2 SYDVKM. V was pared by 4 bases and J by 11 bases, with 11 bases of the junction left unmatched. This CDR3 contains 14 residues. The CDR3 DNA reads as TGTGCCAGCAGTTCCTTGGGACAGTTCGGCTCCCAGCATTTT. This translates into CASSSLGQFGSQHF.

This chain uses TRBV28 with TRBJ1-5; the D is unclear. The CDR3 length is 13 residues. Trimming took off 3 bases at V and 5 bases at J, with 8 bases between the two ends. In germline, CDR1 is MDHEN, CDR2 SYDVKM. CDR3 residues: CASSFGRDQPQHF. The DNA for the CDR3 is TGTGCCAGCAGTTTCGGGCGGGATCAGCCCCAGCATTTT.

This clone appeared once. The rearrangement joins TRBV18 to TRBJ2-5; perhaps TRBD2 as D (7 bases). V gave up 2 bases and J gave up 6 bases, with 13 bases separating them. The CDR3 is made up of 14 amino acids. Germline CDR1 and CDR2: KGHSH and LQKENI. CDR3 in amino acids: CASSPRGGVKTQYF. The CDR3 DNA is TGTGCCAGCTCACCAAGGGGGGGTGTCAAGACCCAGTACTTC.

This clone was seen more than once but under ten times. The chain uses TRBV27 and TRBJ1-2, with TRBD1 identical over 9 bases. This CDR3 region has 13 residues. Germline V gene sequence: CDR1 MNHEY, CDR2 SMNVEV (reference sequence). The V and J ends lost 4 bases and 8 bases, in that order; junction bases with no gene match: 5. CDR3 coding DNA: TGTGCCAGCAGTTATAGGACAGGGGACGGCTACACCTTC. It encodes CASSYRTGDGYTF.

The chain uses TRBV6-5 and TRBJ2-1; TRBD1 is a possible D gene (6 bases). V dropped 6 bases and J dropped 7 bases, with 19 bases sitting between them. This CDR3 comprises 15 residues. The V gene's germline CDR1 is MNHEY and CDR2 SVGAGI. CDR3 amino acids: CASSHRLAGDNEQFF. The CDR3 nucleotides read TGTGCCAGCAGCCATAGGCTGGCAGGGGATAATGAGCAGTTCTTC.

This chain joins TRBV9 and TRBJ2-5; D could derive from TRBD1 or TRBD2 (5 bases each). V lost 4 bases to trimming and J lost 1 base, with 11 bases between them. The CDR3 is 14 residues long. The germline V gene encodes CDR1 SGDLS and CDR2 YYNGEE. CDR3 loop: CASSPLRGQETQYF. The DNA for the CDR3 is TGTGCCAGCAGCCCCTTGAGGGGCCAAGAGACCCAGTACTTC.

There are a few counts of this clone. J is TRBJ1-1 and V is TRBV7-9; 8 bases are shared with TRBD1. The germline gives CDR1 SEHNR, CDR2 FQNEAQ (reference sequence). With V trimmed by 5 bases and J by 11 bases, 4 bases remained unmatched. CDR3 size: 11 residues. CDR3 coding DNA: TGTGCCAGCAGCACGACAGGGGCCGCTTTCTTT. Translation: CASSTTGAAFF. The variable domain in full, with the rest retrieved from reference TRBV7-9 and TRBJ1-1, is DTGVSQNPRHKITKRGQNVTFRCDPISEHNRLYWYRQTLGQGPEFLTYFQNEAQLEKSRLLSDRFSAERPKGSFSTLEIQRTEQGDSAMYLCASSTTGAAFFGQGTRLTVV.

This chain joins TRBV15 and TRBJ1-1; D gene ambiguous. Per the germline V gene, CDR1 is LNHNV and CDR2 is YYDKDF (reference sequence). V lost 1 base to trimming and J lost 5 bases, with 14 bases between them. The CDR3 loop spans 15 amino acids. The CDR3 sequence is CATSRVVTGGTEAFF. In nucleotides, the CDR3 is TGTGCCACCAGCAGAGTCGTGACGGGCGGGACTGAAGCTTTCTTT.

The chain uses TRBV14 and TRBJ2-3, with D unclear. Germline V gene sequence: CDR1 SGHDN, CDR2 FVKESK. The CDR3 contains 13 residues. Trimming removed 8 bases from V and 1 base from J, with 10 bases in between. The CDR3 loop is CASSIRGTDTQYF. In nucleotides, the CDR3 is TGTGCCAGCTCGATACGCGGCACAGATACGCAGTATTTT.

This chain connects TRBV4-1 to TRBJ2-3, with D tentatively TRBD1 or TRBD2 (5 bases each). The CDR3 length is 20 residues. V was clipped by 2 bases and J by 2 bases, with 26 bases between them. Germline CDR1 MGHRA, CDR2 YSYEKL. The CDR3 nucleotides read TGCGCCAGCAGCCAACCACTTAGCCCGGGGACGATCGATAACACAGATACGCAGTATTTT. It specifies CASSQPLSPGTIDNTDTQYF.

The chain is built from TRBV28 and TRBJ1-1; D remains ambiguous. The CDR3 loop spans 13 amino acids. The germline V gene has CDR1 MDHEN and CDR2 SYDVKM. V was pared by 5 bases and J by 3 bases, with 10 bases between. This CDR3 reads CASSLSPDTEAFF. The CDR3 DNA reads as TGTGCCAGCAGTCTTTCCCCCGACACTGAAGCTTTCTTT.

J is TRBJ2-5 and V is TRBV29-1; a possible D gene is TRBD1 (8 bases). Per germline, CDR1 SQVTM and CDR2 ANQGSEA. CDR3 length: 14 residues. Trimming took 5 bases from V and 5 from J, leaving 18 bases between them. The CDR3 nucleotides are TGCAGCGTTAACTATGGACAGGGAGGGGAGACCCAGTACTTC. Residues: CSVNYGQGGETQYF.

The chain recombines TRBV2 with TRBJ2-5; D gene uncertain. Germline-derived CDR1 and CDR2 are SNHLY and FYNNEI. V was shortened by 5 bases and J by 5 bases, with 12 bases between the two germline ends. The CDR3 contains 13 residues. Written as DNA, the CDR3 is TGTGCCAGCAGTCTCGACGGCAGGGAGACCCAGTACTTC. This encodes CASSLDGRETQYF. The complete variable domain, with remaining parts taken from reference TRBV2 and TRBJ2-5, reads EPEVTQTPSHQVTQMGQEVILRCVPISNHLYFYWYRQILGQKVEFLVSFYNNEISEKSEIFDDQFSVERPDGSNFTLKIRSTKLEDSAMYFCASSLDGRETQYFGPGTRLLVL.

The V gene is TRBV30, the J gene TRBJ1-4; TRBD1 matches at 8 bases. J was trimmed by 7 bases and V by 5 bases; bases with no gene match: 6. Germline CDR1 GTSNPN, CDR2 SVGIG (reference sequence). The CDR3 is made up of 13 amino acids. CDR3 sequence reads: CAWARGRREKLFF. The CDR3 DNA sequence: TGTGCCTGGGCCAGGGGGCGCCGTGAAAAACTGTTTTTT.